The rows below give T cell receptor beta chains drawn from one sample of a study of blood T cell repertoires in COVID-19. Sequenced by immunoSEQ multiplex PCR; TCRdb stores in-frame clones only, minus some. Of about 150,000 clones in the sample, under 85% were seen once. Sequenced: peripheral blood. These TCRs come from a man in his 60s with COVID-19, enrolled during active disease. CDR3s include the opening cysteine and the closing phenylalanine or tryptophan. Fields, in order: clone size, V gene, J gene, D gene, CDR3 DNA, CDR3 protein. A D gene is named only where the DNA matches it firmly. A row's size may be missing; if present it is once, few, many or a size class.

>NA|TRBV6-5|TRBJ1-1|NA
TGTGCCAGCAGTTACGATAGCGTAAACACTGAAGCTTTCTTT
CASSYDSVNTEAFF
>NA|TRBV18|TRBJ2-5|NA
TGTGCCAGCTCAGGGGGGTTGCAAGAGACCCAGTACTTC
CASSGGLQETQYF
>NA|TRBV30|TRBJ1-1|NA
TGTGCCTGGAATATCGGTCGAAGCACTGAAGCTTTCTTT
CAWNIGRSTEAFF
>NA|TRBV6-5|TRBJ2-7|TRBD2
TGTGCCATTTCTAGCGGGGGGTCCTACGAGCAGTACTTC
CAISSGGSYEQYF
>NA|TRBV11-3|TRBJ2-1|TRBD2
TGTGCCAGCAACTCCGGTTTCGGGGGGAGCAATGAGCAGTTCTTC
CASNSGFGGSNEQFF
>NA|TRBV4-1|TRBJ1-4|NA
TGCGCCAGCAGCCAAGTTCCACAGCCGACTGAAAAACTGTTTTTT
CASSQVPQPTEKLFF
>NA|TRBV11-3|TRBJ2-7|NA
TGTGCCAGCAGCTTAGCATCGCAGGGCTACGAGCAGTACTTC
CASSLASQGYEQYF
>NA|TRBV27|TRBJ2-1|NA
TGTGCCAGCAGTTTTTGGTTAGCTTCCAATCTTCGGGGAGAGCAGTTCTTC
CASSFWLASNLRGEQFF
>NA|TRBV20-1|TRBJ2-1|NA
TGCAGTGCTAGTCGGGATGTTAGTAATGAGCAGTTCTTC
CSASRDVSNEQFF
>NA|TRBV19|TRBJ2-5|TRBD2
TGTGCCAGTAGTATCCAGCGGGGGGGGGAAGAGACCCAGTACTTC
CASSIQRGGEETQYF
>few|TRBV7-2|TRBJ1-1|NA
TGTGCCAGCAGCGGAGGCAGGAACACTGAAGCTTTCTTT
CASSGGRNTEAFF
>NA|TRBV7-6|TRBJ2-2|TRBD2
TGTGCCAGCAGCTCAAGCGGGATTAACACCGGGGAGCTGTTTTTT
CASSSSGINTGELFF
>NA|TRBV19|TRBJ2-3|NA
TGTGCCAGTAGTGAGGACAGAAATACGCAGTATTTT
CASSEDRNTQYF
>NA|TRBV5-4|TRBJ1-2|TRBD1
TGTGCCAGCAGCCCCCAGGGACAGGGGGCGTATGGCTACACCTTC
CASSPQGQGAYGYTF
>NA|TRBV5-1|TRBJ2-7|TRBD2
TGCGCCAGCAGCCTCGAACTAGCGGACACCTACGAGCAGTACTTC
CASSLELADTYEQYF
>NA|TRBV18|TRBJ1-2|NA
TGTGCCAGCTCACCGCAGGGAGGGGACTATGGCTACACCTTC
CASSPQGGDYGYTF
>NA|TRBV18|TRBJ1-1|TRBD1
TGTGCCAGCTCCCGGGACAGGGTGAACACTGAAGCTTTCTTT
CASSRDRVNTEAFF
>few|TRBV18|TRBJ1-2|TRBD1
TGTGCCAGTCAACCCGGGACAGGTCTTTACAACTATGGCTACACCTTC
CASQPGTGLYNYGYTF
>NA|TRBV18|TRBJ1-2|NA
TGTGCCAGCTCACCACTGTCAGGGGTGCCTGTAGACTATGGCTACACCTTC
CASSPLSGVPVDYGYTF
>NA|TRBV18|TRBJ1-2|TRBD1
TGTGCCAGCTCACCGACCACGGGACAGGGGAATGGCTACACCTTC
CASSPTTGQGNGYTF
>NA|TRBV3-1/TRBV3-2|TRBJ2-3|NA
TGTGCCAGCAGCCAAGACGGGTTTCGGTCCGCAGATACGCAGTATTTT
CASSQDGFRSADTQYF
>few|TRBV7-2|TRBJ1-6|NA
TGTGCCAGCAGCCAGGGGATCAATAATTCACCCCTCCACTTT
CASSQGINNSPLHF
>NA|TRBV5-1|TRBJ2-5|TRBD2
TGCGCCAGCACCCGGGGGGGGGTCCAAGAGACCCAGTACTTC
CASTRGGVQETQYF
>NA|TRBV28|TRBJ1-5|NA
TGTGCCAGCCTAGCCTCCAATCAGCCCCAGCATTTT
CASLASNQPQHF
>NA|TRBV6-5|TRBJ1-2|NA
TGTGCCAGCAGTCCCGGGACACTCAACTATGGCTACACCTTC
CASSPGTLNYGYTF
>once|TRBV7-9|TRBJ2-2|NA
TGTGCCAGCAGCTTAGAAGGTCAGGGGAACACCGGGGAGCTGTTTTTT
CASSLEGQGNTGELFF
>NA|TRBV7-2|TRBJ2-1|TRBD1
TGTGCCAGCAGCTATGACGGACAGGGGAGGGATGAGCAGTTCTTC
CASSYDGQGRDEQFF
>NA|TRBV18|TRBJ2-2|TRBD1
TGTGCCAGCTCACCGCGACAGGGTATGGAGCTGTTTTTT
CASSPRQGMELFF
>NA|TRBV6-5|TRBJ2-1|TRBD2
TGTGCCAGCAGGCGGGGGGTCAGCTCCTACAATGAGCAGTTCTTC
CASRRGVSSYNEQFF
>NA|TRBV7-2|TRBJ1-2|NA
TGTGCCAGCAGCTTAGAGGCAGGGGAACGCGGCTACACCTTC
CASSLEAGERGYTF
>NA|TRBV14|TRBJ2-1|TRBD2
TGTGCCAGCAGCCAAGAAGTAGCGGGAGGGCCCACTGAGCAGTTCTTC
CASSQEVAGGPTEQFF
>NA|TRBV19|TRBJ1-2|TRBD1
TGTGCCAGTAGCTGGGACAGGGGAAACGGCTACACCTTC
CASSWDRGNGYTF
>NA|TRBV7-9|TRBJ1-1|NA
TGTGCCAGCAGTATAAATAGGCGGGATTGGGGTTTGAACACTGAAGCTTTCTTT
CASSINRRDWGLNTEAFF
>NA|TRBV19|TRBJ1-5|TRBD1
TGTGCCAGTAGTATATTAGGACAGGGGGATCAGCCCCAGCATTTT
CASSILGQGDQPQHF
>NA|TRBV3-1/TRBV3-2|TRBJ1-2|TRBD1
TGTGCCAGCAGCCGACAGGGATCGTACGGCTACACCTTC
CASSRQGSYGYTF
>NA|TRBV6-2/TRBV6-3|TRBJ1-1|NA
TGTGCCAGCAGTACTTGGACGGGGGGGAACACTGAAGCTTTCTTT
CASSTWTGGNTEAFF
>NA|TRBV28|TRBJ2-7|NA
TGTGCCAGCAGCCCTATGATACGCCCGACAGGACCCTACGAGCAGTACTTC
CASSPMIRPTGPYEQYF
>once|TRBV7-2|TRBJ2-7|NA
TGTGCCAGCAGCTTGAGAGCAACCTACGAGCAGTACTTC
CASSLRATYEQYF
>NA|TRBV27|TRBJ2-7|TRBD1
TGTGCCAGCAGTTTGCTTGACAGGGTCGACGAGCAGTACTTC
CASSLLDRVDEQYF
>NA|TRBV11-2|TRBJ2-3|NA
TGTGCCAGCAGCTCCCAAAGCGGGAGCACAGATACGCAGTATTTT
CASSSQSGSTDTQYF